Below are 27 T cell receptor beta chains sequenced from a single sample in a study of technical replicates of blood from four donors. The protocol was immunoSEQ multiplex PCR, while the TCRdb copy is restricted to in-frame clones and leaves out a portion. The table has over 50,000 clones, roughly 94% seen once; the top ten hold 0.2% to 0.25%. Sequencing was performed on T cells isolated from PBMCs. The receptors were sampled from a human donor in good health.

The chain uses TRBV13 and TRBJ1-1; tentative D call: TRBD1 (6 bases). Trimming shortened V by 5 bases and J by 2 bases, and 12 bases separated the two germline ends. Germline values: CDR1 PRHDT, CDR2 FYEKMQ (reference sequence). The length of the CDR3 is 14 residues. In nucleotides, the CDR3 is TGTGCCAGCAGCCTGAGGGGGGGCAACACTGAAGCTTTCTTT. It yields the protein CASSLRGGNTEAFF.

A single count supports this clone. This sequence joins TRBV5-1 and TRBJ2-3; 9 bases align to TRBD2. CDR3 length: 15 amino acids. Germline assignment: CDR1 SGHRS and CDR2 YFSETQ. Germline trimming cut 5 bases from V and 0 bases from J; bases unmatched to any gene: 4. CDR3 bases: TGCGCCAGCAGAAGACTAGCGGCAAGCACAGATACGCAGTATTTT. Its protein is CASRRLAASTDTQYF.

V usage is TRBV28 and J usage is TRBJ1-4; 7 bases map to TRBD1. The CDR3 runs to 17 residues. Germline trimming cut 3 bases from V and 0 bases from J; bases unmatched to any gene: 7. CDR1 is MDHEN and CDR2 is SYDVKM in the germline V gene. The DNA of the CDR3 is TGTGCCAGCAGTTTCCCTCCGGGACAGCCAACTAATGAAAAACTGTTTTTT. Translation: CASSFPPGQPTNEKLFF.

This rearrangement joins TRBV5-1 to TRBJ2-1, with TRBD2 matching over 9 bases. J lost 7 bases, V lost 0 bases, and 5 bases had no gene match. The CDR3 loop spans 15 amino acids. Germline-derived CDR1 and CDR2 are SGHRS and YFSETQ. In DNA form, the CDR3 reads TGCGCCAGCAGCTTGGGCGGGGGGGCAAGAAATGAGCAGTTCTTC. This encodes CASSLGGGARNEQFF.

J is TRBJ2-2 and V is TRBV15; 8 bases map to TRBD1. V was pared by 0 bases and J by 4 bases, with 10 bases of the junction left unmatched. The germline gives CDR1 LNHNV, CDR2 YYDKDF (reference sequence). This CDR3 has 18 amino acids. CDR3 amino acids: CATSRDLWTGPTTGELFF. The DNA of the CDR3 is TGTGCCACCAGCAGAGATCTATGGACAGGGCCGACCACCGGGGAGCTGTTTTTT.

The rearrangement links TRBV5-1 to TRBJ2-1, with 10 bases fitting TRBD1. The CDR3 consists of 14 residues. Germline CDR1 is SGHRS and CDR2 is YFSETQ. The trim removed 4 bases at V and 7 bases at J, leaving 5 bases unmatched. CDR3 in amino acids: CASSPGTGDNEQFF. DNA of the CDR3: TGCGCCAGCAGCCCCGGGACAGGGGATAATGAGCAGTTCTTC.

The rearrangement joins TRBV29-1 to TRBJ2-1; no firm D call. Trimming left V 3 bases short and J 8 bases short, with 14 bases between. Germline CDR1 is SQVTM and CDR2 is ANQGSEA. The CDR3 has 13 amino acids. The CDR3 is CSVDSPRGDEQFF. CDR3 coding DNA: TGCAGCGTTGACAGTCCCCGAGGCGATGAGCAGTTCTTC.

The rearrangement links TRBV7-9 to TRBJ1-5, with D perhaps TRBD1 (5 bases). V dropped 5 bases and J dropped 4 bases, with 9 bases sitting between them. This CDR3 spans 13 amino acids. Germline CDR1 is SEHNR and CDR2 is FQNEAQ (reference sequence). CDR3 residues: CASSRQPNQPQHF. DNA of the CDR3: TGTGCCAGCAGCCGACAGCCTAATCAGCCCCAGCATTTT. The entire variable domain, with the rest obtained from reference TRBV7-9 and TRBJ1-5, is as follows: DTGVSQNPRHKITKRGQNVTFRCDPISEHNRLYWYRQTLGQGPEFLTYFQNEAQLEKSRLLSDRFSAERPKGSFSTLEIQRTEQGDSAMYLCASSRQPNQPQHFGDGTRLSIL.

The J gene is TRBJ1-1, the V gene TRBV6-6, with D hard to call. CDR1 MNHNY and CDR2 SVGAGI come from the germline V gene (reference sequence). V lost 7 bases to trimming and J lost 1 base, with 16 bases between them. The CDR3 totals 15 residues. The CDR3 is CASIPEGRTNTEAFF. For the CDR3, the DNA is TGTGCCAGCATCCCCGAGGGTCGGACGAACACTGAAGCTTTCTTT.

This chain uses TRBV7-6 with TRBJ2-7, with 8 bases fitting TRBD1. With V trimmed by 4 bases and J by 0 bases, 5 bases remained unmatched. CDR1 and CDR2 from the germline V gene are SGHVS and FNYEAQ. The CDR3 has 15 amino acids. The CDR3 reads CASSSRDRNSYEQYF. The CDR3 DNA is TGTGCCAGCAGCTCCCGGGACAGGAACTCCTACGAGCAGTACTTC.

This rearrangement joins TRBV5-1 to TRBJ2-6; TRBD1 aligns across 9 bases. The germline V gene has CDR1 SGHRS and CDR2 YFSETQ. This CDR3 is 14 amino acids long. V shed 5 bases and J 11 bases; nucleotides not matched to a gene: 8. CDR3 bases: TGCGCCAGCAGTATTCCGGGACAGGGCGACGTCCTGACTTTC. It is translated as CASSIPGQGDVLTF. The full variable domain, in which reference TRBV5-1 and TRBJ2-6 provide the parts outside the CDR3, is KAGVTQTPRYLIKTRGQQVTLSCSPISGHRSVSWYQQTPGQGLQFLFEYFSETQRNKGNFPGRFSGRQFSNSRSEMNVSTLELGDSALYLCASSIPGQGDVLTFGAGSRLTVL.

The CDR3 DNA reads as TGCAGCGTTGATGCGGGGACAGGCTCATCTAGGCTCCACTTT. Its translation is CSVDAGTGSSRLHF. This chain connects TRBV29-1 to TRBJ1-6, with 8 bases matching TRBD1. CDR3 length: 14 amino acids. With V trimmed by 3 bases and J by 16 bases, 14 bases remained unmatched. The germline V gene encodes CDR1 SQVTM and CDR2 ANQGSEA.

CDR3 nucleotides: TGCGCCAGCAGTGATGGGGGCGCGGGCACCGGGGAGCTGTTTTTT. Protein sequence: CASSDGGAGTGELFF. This chain links TRBV10-1 with TRBJ2-2, with a tentative D call TRBD1 (6 bases). The CDR3 is 15 amino acids. Trimming removed 3 bases at V and 4 bases at J, with 12 bases between. CDR1 WNHNN and CDR2 SYGVQD come from the germline V gene (reference sequence).

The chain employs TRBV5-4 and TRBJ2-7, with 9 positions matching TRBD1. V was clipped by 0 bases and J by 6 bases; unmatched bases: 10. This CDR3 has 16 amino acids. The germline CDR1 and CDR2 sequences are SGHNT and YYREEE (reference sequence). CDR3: CASSLGGTGLSAEQYF. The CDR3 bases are TGTGCCAGCAGCTTGGGCGGGACAGGGTTATCGGCCGAGCAGTACTTC.

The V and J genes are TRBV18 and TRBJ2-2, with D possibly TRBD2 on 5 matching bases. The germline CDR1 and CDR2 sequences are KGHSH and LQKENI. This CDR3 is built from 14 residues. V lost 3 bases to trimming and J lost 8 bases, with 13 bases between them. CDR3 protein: CASSPSATGGELFF. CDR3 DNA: TGTGCCAGCTCACCGTCGGCCACGGGGGGGGAGCTGTTTTTT.

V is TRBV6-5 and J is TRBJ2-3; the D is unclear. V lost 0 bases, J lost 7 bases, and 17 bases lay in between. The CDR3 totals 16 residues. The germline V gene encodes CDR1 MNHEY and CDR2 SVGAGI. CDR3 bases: TGTGCCAGCAGTTACTCCGGAGCGACCCCCCGCCATACGCAGTATTTT. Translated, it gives CASSYSGATPRHTQYF.

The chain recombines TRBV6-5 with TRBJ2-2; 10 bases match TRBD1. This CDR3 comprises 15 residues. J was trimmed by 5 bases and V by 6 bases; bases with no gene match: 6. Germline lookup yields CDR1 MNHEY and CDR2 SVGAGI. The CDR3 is CASSPGQGHTGELFF. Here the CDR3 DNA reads TGTGCCAGCAGCCCGGGACAGGGGCATACCGGGGAGCTGTTTTTT.

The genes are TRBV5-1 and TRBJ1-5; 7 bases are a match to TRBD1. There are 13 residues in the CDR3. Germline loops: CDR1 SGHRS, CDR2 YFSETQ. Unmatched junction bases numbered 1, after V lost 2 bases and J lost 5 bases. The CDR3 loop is CASSLGTDQPQHF. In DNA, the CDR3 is TGCGCCAGCAGCTTAGGGACAGATCAGCCCCAGCATTTT. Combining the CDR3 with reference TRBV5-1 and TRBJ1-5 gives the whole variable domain KAGVTQTPRYLIKTRGQQVTLSCSPISGHRSVSWYQQTPGQGLQFLFEYFSETQRNKGNFPGRFSGRQFSNSRSEMNVSTLELGDSALYLCASSLGTDQPQHFGDGTRLSIL.

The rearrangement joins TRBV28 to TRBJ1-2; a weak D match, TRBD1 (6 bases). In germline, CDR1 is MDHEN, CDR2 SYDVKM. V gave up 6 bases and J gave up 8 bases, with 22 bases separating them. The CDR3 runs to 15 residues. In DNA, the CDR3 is TGTGCCAGCAGCCTAAACCCCCGGGGGGCGCACGGCTACACCTTC. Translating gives CASSLNPRGAHGYTF.

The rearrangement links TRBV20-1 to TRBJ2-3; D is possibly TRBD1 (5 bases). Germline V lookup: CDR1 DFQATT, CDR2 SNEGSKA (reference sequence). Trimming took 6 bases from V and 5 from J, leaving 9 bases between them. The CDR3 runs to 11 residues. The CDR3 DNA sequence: TGCAGTGCCCGGCAGGGAGATACGCAGTATTTT. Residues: CSARQGDTQYF.

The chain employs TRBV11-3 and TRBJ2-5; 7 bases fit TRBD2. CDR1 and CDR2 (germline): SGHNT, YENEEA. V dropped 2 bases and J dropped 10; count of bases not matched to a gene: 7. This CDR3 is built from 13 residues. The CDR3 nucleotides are TGTGCCAGCAGCTTATCCGGGGGGTTTAGCCAGTACTTC. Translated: CASSLSGGFSQYF.

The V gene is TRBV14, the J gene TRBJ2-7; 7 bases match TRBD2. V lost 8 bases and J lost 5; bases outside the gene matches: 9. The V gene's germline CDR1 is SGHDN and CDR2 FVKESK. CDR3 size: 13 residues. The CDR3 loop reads CASGPRGVNEQYF. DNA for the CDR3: TGTGCCAGCGGCCCCCGGGGGGTTAACGAGCAGTACTTC.

CDR3 protein: CASRPSGGATYEQYF. The CDR3 bases are TGCGCCAGCAGACCTAGCGGGGGGGCGACCTACGAGCAGTACTTC. The rearrangement links TRBV5-1 to TRBJ2-7, with 12 nucleotides matching TRBD2. The V gene's germline CDR1 is SGHRS and CDR2 YFSETQ. The J segment lost 2 bases and the V segment lost 5 bases, leaving 5 bases of the junction unmatched. The CDR3 extends over 15 amino acids.

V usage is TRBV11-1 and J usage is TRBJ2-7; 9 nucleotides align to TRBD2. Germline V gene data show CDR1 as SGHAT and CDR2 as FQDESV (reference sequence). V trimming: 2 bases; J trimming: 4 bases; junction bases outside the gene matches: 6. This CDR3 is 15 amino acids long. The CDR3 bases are TGTGCCAGCAGCTTACTCAGCGGGAGGAGGTACGAGCAGTACTTC. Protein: CASSLLSGRRYEQYF.

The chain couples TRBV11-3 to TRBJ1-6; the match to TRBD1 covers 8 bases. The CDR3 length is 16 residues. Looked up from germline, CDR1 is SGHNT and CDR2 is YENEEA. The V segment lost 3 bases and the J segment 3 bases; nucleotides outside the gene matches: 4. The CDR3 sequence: CASSFGQGGYNSPLHF. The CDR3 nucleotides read TGTGCCAGCAGCTTTGGACAGGGAGGCTATAATTCACCCCTCCACTTT.

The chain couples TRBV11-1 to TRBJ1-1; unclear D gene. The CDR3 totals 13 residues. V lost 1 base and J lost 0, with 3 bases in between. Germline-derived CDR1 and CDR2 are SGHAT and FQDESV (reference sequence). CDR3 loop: CASSLVLNTEAFF. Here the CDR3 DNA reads TGTGCCAGCAGCTTAGTCTTGAACACTGAAGCTTTCTTT.

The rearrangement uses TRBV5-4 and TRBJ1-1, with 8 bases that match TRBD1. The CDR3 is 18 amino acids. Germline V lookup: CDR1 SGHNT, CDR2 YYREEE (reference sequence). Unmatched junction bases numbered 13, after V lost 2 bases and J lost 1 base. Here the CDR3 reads CASSFLNIVDRGNTEAFF. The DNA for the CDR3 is TGTGCCAGCAGCTTCCTCAATATCGTTGACAGGGGGAACACTGAAGCTTTCTTT.